These 10 T cell receptor beta chains were sequenced from one sample in a study of blood T cell repertoires in COVID-19. Profiled with immunoSEQ multiplex PCR; TCRdb holds only in-frame clones, not every one. The repertoire has 150,000 to 200,000 clones, 90% to 95% of them found once; the top ten carry roughly 5%. Source material: peripheral blood. The receptors were sampled from a woman aged 50 to 60 with acute or convalescent COVID-19.

The rearrangement uses TRBV6-2 or TRBV6-3 and TRBJ1-6; 8 bases align to TRBD1. The CDR3 is 14 residues long. The germline V gene encodes CDR1 MNHEY and CDR2 SVGEGT. V lost 4 bases, J lost 6 bases, and 2 bases stayed unmatched. The CDR3 loop is CASSSGQGNSPLHF. CDR3 DNA: TGTGCCAGCAGTTCCGGACAGGGTAATTCACCCCTCCACTTT.

The rearrangement links TRBV4-3 to TRBJ1-1; unclear D gene. Deletions cut 1 base from V and 10 bases from J, with 7 bases between. Germline CDR1 LGHNA, CDR2 YSLEER. The CDR3 runs 11 residues. The CDR3 nucleotides read TGCGCCAGCAGCCAAGGCCAGCGAGCTTTCTTT. This sequence encodes CASSQGQRAFF.

V gene TRBV6-5 combines with J gene TRBJ2-2; 7 bases align to TRBD2. The CDR3 is made up of 12 amino acids. Germline V CDR1 and CDR2: MNHEY, SVGAGI. J gave up 5 bases and V 6 bases, and 0 bases lay outside the gene matches. CDR3 in DNA: TGTGCCAGCAGGGGAGGGACCGGGGAGCTGTTTTTT. As protein: CASRGGTGELFF.

This clone was counted a single time. This sequence joins TRBV6-2 or TRBV6-3 and TRBJ1-2, with D maybe TRBD1 (6 bases). This CDR3 region has 14 residues. Looked up from germline, CDR1 is MNHEY and CDR2 is SVGEGT. V lost 2 bases, J lost 7 bases, and 14 bases lay in between. The CDR3 loop is CASSYRQAPGGYTF. CDR3 DNA: TGTGCCAGCAGTTACAGACAGGCACCTGGTGGCTACACCTTC.

V and J are TRBV20-1 and TRBJ2-1; D gene uncertain. Trimming cost V 5 bases and J 7 bases, with 9 bases left between them. The germline CDR1 and CDR2 sequences are DFQATT and SNEGSKA (reference sequence). CDR3 length: 11 residues. CDR3 loop: CSASMLNEQFF. The CDR3 bases are TGCAGTGCTTCCATGCTAAATGAGCAGTTCTTC.

The genes are TRBV2 and TRBJ2-1; 9 bases line up with TRBD1. The CDR3 runs to 16 residues. The trim removed 6 bases at V and 5 bases at J, leaving 11 bases unmatched. Germline V gene sequence: CDR1 SNHLY, CDR2 FYNNEI. CDR3 bases: TGTGCCAGCAGGTACACAGGGGGCCAGGGAGACAATGAGCAGTTCTTC. This gives the protein CASRYTGGQGDNEQFF.

This chain uses TRBV19 with TRBJ1-2, with D possibly being TRBD1 (6 bases). V was shortened by 3 bases and J by 6 bases, with 8 bases between the two germline ends. Germline V gene lookup returns CDR1 LNHDA and CDR2 SQIVND (reference sequence). CDR3 size: 12 residues. CDR3 DNA sequence: TGTGCCAGTAGTATGGGGGCGGATGGCTACACCTTC. Translation: CASSMGADGYTF.

The chain has TRBV12-3 or TRBV12-4 and TRBJ2-3, with a possible D match to TRBD1 (6 bases). V was trimmed by 5 bases and J by 7 bases, leaving 10 bases between them. CDR3 length equals 12 residues. The CDR3 reads CASSPDSHTQYF. CDR3 bases: TGTGCCAGCAGTCCGGACAGTCATACGCAGTATTTT.

This chain connects TRBV28 to TRBJ2-7, with a weak D call TRBD2 (6 bases). The CDR3 has 14 amino acids. V lost 4 bases to trimming and J lost 2 bases, with 12 bases between them. Germline CDR1 MDHEN, CDR2 SYDVKM. CDR3 sequence: CASSSYGSPYEQYF. Written as DNA, the CDR3 is TGTGCCAGCAGTTCCTACGGGAGTCCCTACGAGCAGTACTTC.

The CDR3 loop is CASSLGVNQPQHF. CDR3 sequence (DNA): TGCGCCAGCAGCTTGGGAGTTAATCAGCCCCAGCATTTT. The V call is TRBV5-1, the J call TRBJ1-5; D not certain. V was cut by 0 bases and J by 4 bases, with 5 bases left in between. CDR1 is SGHRS, CDR2 YFSETQ, per germline. The CDR3 sequence is 13 residues long.